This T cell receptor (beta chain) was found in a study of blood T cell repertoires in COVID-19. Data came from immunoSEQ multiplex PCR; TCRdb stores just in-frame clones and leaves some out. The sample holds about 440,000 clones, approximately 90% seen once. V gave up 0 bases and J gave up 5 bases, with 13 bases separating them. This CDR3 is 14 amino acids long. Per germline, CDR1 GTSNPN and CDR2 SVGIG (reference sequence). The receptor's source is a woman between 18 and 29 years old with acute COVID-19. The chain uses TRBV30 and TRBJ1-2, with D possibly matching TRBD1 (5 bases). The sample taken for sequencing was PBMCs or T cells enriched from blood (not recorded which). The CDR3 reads CAWSVRRGIYGYTF. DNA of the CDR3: TGTGCCTGGAGTGTGCGTCGGGGGATTTATGGCTACACCTTC.